The 3 T cell receptor beta chains in this list originate from one sample, sequenced in a study of CD8+CD57+ T cells in acquired aplastic anemia. For CDR3 and TCR beta VDJ profiling, genomic DNA was the template used. TCRdb fed the reads into MiXCR, producing one record per CDR3 protein. Of about 180,000 distinct CDR3 sequences listed, around half were seen once; the top ten hold around 2.9%. What was sequenced was sorted CD4+, CD8+, or CD8+CD57+ T cells (not recorded which) from PBMCs. The receptor set was obtained from a human donor in good health.

A few counts support this clonotype. This sequence joins TRBV12-3 or TRBV12-4 and TRBJ1-3; no definite D call. Trimming pared 6 bases from V and 5 bases from J, leaving 17 bases between. The CDR3 has 15 residues. CDR3 nucleotide sequence: TGTGCCAGCAGACTGGACTATCTCAACCGAAACACCATATATTTT. Translating gives CASRLDYLNRNTIYF.

This clonotype was seen just once. The J gene is TRBJ1-5, the V gene TRBV4-1; no clear D gene. Trimming shortened V by 4 bases and J by 0 bases, and 10 bases separated the two germline ends. Germline V gene sequence: CDR1 MGHRA, CDR2 YSYEKL. CDR3 length equals 15 residues. In nucleotides, the CDR3 is TGCGCCAGCAGCCCCTTAGACTATAGCAATCAGCCCCAGCATTTT. This sequence encodes CASSPLDYSNQPQHF.

This clonotype was recorded at least ten times. The chain couples TRBV19 to TRBJ1-2, with D possibly matching TRBD1 (6 bases). The CDR3 is 16 amino acids. Trimming left V 1 base short and J 0 bases short, with 12 bases between. Germline V CDR1 and CDR2: LNHDA, SQIVND (reference sequence). The CDR3 is CASSIAQRTANYGYTF. The CDR3 DNA reads TGTGCCAGTAGTATAGCACAAAGGACAGCTAACTATGGCTACACCTTC.